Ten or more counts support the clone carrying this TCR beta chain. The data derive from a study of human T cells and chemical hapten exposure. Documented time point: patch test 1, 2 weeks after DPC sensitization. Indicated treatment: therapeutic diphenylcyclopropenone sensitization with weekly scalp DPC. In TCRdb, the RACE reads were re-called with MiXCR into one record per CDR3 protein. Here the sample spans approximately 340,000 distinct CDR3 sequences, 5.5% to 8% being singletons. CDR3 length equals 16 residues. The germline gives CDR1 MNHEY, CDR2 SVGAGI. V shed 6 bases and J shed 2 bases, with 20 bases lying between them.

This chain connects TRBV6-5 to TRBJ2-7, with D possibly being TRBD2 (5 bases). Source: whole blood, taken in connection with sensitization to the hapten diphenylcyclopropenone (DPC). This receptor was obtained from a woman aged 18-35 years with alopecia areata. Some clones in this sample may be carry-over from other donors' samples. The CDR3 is CASSPEHGELTYEQYF. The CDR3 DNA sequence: TGTGCCAGCAGCCCCGAACACGGGGAGTTAACCTACGAGCAGTACTTC.